Given below is one T cell receptor (beta chain) in context. The sample originates from a study of blood T cell repertoires in COVID-19. Germline V gene lookup returns CDR1 KGHSH and CDR2 LQKENI. The ends lost 3 bases at V and 6 bases at J; junction bases unmatched: 11. The CDR3 has 15 amino acids. Clones were read by immunoSEQ multiplex PCR, and TCRdb kept only the in-frame ones, dropping some. The sample yields approximately 250,000 clones, 84% seen once. This receptor was taken from a human donor in a cohort sampled during active COVID-19. The chain has TRBV18 and TRBJ2-7, with TRBD1 matching over 7 bases. Material: peripheral blood. CDR3 in DNA: TGTGCCAGCTCACCGTTCGAGGGGGCGCTTGCCGAGCAGTACTTC. It specifies CASSPFEGALAEQYF.